The 9 T cell receptor beta chains below all came from one sample that was sequenced in a study of cytomegalovirus exposure and HLA in healthy donors. Researchers ran the PCR with 60 Vbeta and 13 Jbeta primers. Clones were sequenced by immunoSEQ multiplex PCR, and TCRdb holds only the in-frame ones, with some missing. The top ten clones hold about 2.9% of a sample with around 160,000 clones, 68% of them seen once. What was sequenced was PBMCs. The origin of the receptors is a woman in her thirties or forties in good health and CMV-seropositive.

The CDR3 protein is CASRALRTSVADTQYF. Written as DNA, the CDR3 is TGTGCCAGCAGGGCCCTCCGGACTAGCGTGGCAGATACGCAGTATTTT. This sequence joins TRBV11-1 and TRBJ2-3; 9 positions agree with TRBD2. The CDR3 totals 16 residues. The germline V gene has CDR1 SGHAT and CDR2 FQDESV (reference sequence). With 6 bases clipped from V and 4 bases from J, the junction kept 11 bases outside the gene matches.

The gene calls are TRBV29-1 and TRBJ2-5; maybe TRBD1 (6 bases). V was clipped by 7 bases and J by 1 base, with 13 bases between them. Germline V gives CDR1 SQVTM, CDR2 ANQGSEA. This CDR3 comprises 13 residues. CDR3: CSAAGDGQETQYF. The CDR3, as DNA: TGCAGCGCGGCAGGGGACGGCCAAGAGACCCAGTACTTC.

The gene calls are TRBV4-3 and TRBJ1-5; D is possibly TRBD1 (6 bases). Trimming removed 1 base from V and 6 bases from J, with 13 bases in between. The CDR3 consists of 15 residues. Per germline, CDR1 LGHNA and CDR2 YSLEER. In DNA form, the CDR3 reads TGCGCCAGCAGCCAAGCTTCAGGGGTAGGTCAGCCCCAGCATTTT. This translates into CASSQASGVGQPQHF.

J is TRBJ2-7 and V is TRBV4-1, with D possibly TRBD2 on 5 matching bases. Per germline, CDR1 MGHRA and CDR2 YSYEKL. The germline V and J ends were trimmed by 7 bases and 6 bases, with 10 bases remaining between them. This CDR3 spans 11 amino acids. The CDR3 reads CASIGGGEQYF. The CDR3 coding sequence is TGCGCCAGCATAGGCGGAGGCGAGCAGTACTTC.

The rearrangement joins TRBV5-8 to TRBJ2-5; 7 nucleotides agree with TRBD2. J gave up 5 bases and V 4 bases, and 14 bases lay outside the gene matches. Germline values: CDR1 SGHTS, CDR2 YDEGEE. This CDR3 comprises 16 residues. CDR3 nucleotides: TGTGCCAGCAGCCGATCTAATGGACTAGTTGAGGAGACCCAGTACTTC. Translated: CASSRSNGLVEETQYF.

The rearrangement links TRBV4-3 to TRBJ2-7; 9 nucleotides match TRBD2. CDR1 is LGHNA and CDR2 is YSLEER in the germline V gene. Germline trimming cut 0 bases from V and 3 bases from J; bases unmatched to any gene: 6. The length of the CDR3 is 16 residues. This chain's CDR3 is CASSQEHLAGYYEQYF. The CDR3 nucleotides are TGCGCCAGCAGCCAAGAGCACCTAGCGGGGTACTACGAGCAGTACTTC.

V is TRBV6-5 and J is TRBJ2-5; 7 bases are shared with TRBD1. CDR1 is MNHEY and CDR2 is SVGAGI in the germline V gene. Unmatched junction bases numbered 2, after V lost 2 bases and J lost 5 bases. This CDR3 comprises 13 residues. The CDR3 region is CASSYARGETQYF. CDR3 DNA: TGTGCCAGCAGTTACGCCAGGGGGGAGACCCAGTACTTC.

This clone was seen just once. The chain carries TRBV5-4 and TRBJ1-3; D perhaps matches TRBD1 (5 bases). Germline CDR1 reads SGHNT; CDR2 reads YYREEE (reference sequence). V was pared by 4 bases and J by 0 bases, with 14 bases between. CDR3 size: 16 residues. The CDR3 DNA is TGTGCCAGCAGCCAAGGACACTTGAGCTCTGGAAACACCATATATTTT. As protein: CASSQGHLSSGNTIYF.

This clone came up once. The chain has TRBV9 and TRBJ2-1, with D possibly TRBD1 on 5 matching bases. CDR1 and CDR2 (germline): SGDLS, YYNGEE. There are 13 residues in the CDR3. V was cut by 4 bases and J by 7 bases, with 12 bases left in between. Here the CDR3 DNA reads TGTGCCAGCAGCCTAGGGGCTGTAAATGAGCAGTTCTTC. Its translation is CASSLGAVNEQFF.